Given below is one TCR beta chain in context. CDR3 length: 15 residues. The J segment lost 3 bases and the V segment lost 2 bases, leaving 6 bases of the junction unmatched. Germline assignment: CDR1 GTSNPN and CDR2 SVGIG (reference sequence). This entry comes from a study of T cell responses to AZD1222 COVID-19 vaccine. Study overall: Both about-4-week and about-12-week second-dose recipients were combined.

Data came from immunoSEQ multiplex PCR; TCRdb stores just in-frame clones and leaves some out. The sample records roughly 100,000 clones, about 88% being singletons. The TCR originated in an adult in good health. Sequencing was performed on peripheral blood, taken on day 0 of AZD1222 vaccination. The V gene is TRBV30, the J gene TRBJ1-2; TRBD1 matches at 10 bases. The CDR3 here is CAWSPETGGYYGYTF. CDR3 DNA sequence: TGTGCCTGGAGTCCAGAGACAGGGGGCTACTATGGCTACACCTTC.